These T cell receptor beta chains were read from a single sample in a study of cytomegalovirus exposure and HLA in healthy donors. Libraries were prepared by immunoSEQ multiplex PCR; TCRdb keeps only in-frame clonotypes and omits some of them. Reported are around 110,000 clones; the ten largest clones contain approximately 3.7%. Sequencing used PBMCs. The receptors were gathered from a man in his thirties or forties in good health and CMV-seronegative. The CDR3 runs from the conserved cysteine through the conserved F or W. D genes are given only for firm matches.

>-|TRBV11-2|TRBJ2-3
TGTGCCAGCAGCCCCGGGGTTGGCTATCCCACAGATACGCAGTATTTT
CASSPGVGYPTDTQYF
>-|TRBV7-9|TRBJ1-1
TGTGCCAGCAGCTCCCCCGAGGAGGGAAGGACTGAAGCTTTCTTT
CASSSPEEGRTEAFF
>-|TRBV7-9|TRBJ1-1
TGTGCCAGCAACAAGGGGGAGGGGTACACTGAAGCTTTCTTT
CASNKGEGYTEAFF
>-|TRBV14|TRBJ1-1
TGTGCCAGCAGCCAAGACTTGAACACTGAAGCTTTCTTT
CASSQDLNTEAFF
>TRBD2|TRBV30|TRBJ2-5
TGTGCCTGGAGCGGGCTAGCGGGGGGGGAGACCCAGTACTTC
CAWSGLAGGETQYF
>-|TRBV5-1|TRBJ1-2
TGCGCCAGCAGCTTGGTGGAGGCAGGGGTGGTCTATGGCTACACCTTC
CASSLVEAGVVYGYTF
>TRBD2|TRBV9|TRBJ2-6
TGTGCCAGCAGCATCAGCCGCGGGAGGTTTCGAGCTGGGGCCAACGTCCTGACTTTC
CASSISRGRFRAGANVLTF
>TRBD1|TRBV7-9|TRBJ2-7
TGTGCCAGCAGCTTAGACAGGGGAACCTCTCGGGAGCAGTACTTC
CASSLDRGTSREQYF
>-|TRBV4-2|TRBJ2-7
TGTGCCAGCAGCCTCGGTGTGACGGGGAGGCCCCACGAGCAGTACTTC
CASSLGVTGRPHEQYF
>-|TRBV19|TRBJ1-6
TGTGCCAGTAGTGGCAGGACAGACTATAATTCACCCCTCCACTTT
CASSGRTDYNSPLHF
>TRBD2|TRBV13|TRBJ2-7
TGTGCCAGCAGCTCTCAAGAGACTAGCAGCCACTACGAGCAGTACTTC
CASSSQETSSHYEQYF
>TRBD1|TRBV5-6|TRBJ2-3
TGTGCCAGCAGCTTCCAGGGGGCGAAGACAGATACGCAGTATTTT
CASSFQGAKTDTQYF
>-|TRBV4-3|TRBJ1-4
TGCGCCAGCAGCCAAGATCTTGATTGGGCAGGGGCTCAACTGTTTTTT
CASSQDLDWAGAQLFF